Detailed here is one T cell receptor (beta chain). The antigen is not known. Sequencing was performed with immunoSEQ multiplex PCR; in TCRdb, only in-frame clones are kept and a portion is missing. This table holds 50,000 to 65,000 clones, roughly 86% found once. Germline V gene data show CDR1 as MNHEY and CDR2 as SMNVEV (reference sequence). This CDR3 spans 15 amino acids. The germline V and J ends were trimmed by 6 bases and 1 base, with 15 bases remaining between them. This entry is derived from a study of OX40 agonist ivuxolimab in advanced cancers. The study, taken as a whole, reports: No determination was made of the antigen specificity of the expanded peripheral T cells.

This specimen consisted of CD4+ or CD8+ T cells sorted from blood, obtained in a trial of the OX40 agonist ivuxolimab. The rearrangement joins TRBV27 to TRBJ1-2; no firm D call. The receptor was derived from an adult with an advanced solid tumor such as melanoma, head and neck, liver or kidney cancer. CDR3 nucleotides: TGTGCCAGCAGCCCTTACCCCTTCGGTAACTATGGCTACACCTTC. Translation: CASSPYPFGNYGYTF.